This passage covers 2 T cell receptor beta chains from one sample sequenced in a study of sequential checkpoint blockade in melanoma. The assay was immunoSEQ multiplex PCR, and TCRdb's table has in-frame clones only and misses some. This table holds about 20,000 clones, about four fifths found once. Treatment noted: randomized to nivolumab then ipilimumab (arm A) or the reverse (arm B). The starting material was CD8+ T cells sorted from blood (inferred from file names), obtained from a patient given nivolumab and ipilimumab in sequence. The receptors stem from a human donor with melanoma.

CDR3 protein: CASSFMTGEAGNTIYF. In nucleotides, the CDR3 is TGTGCCAGCAGCTTCATGACAGGGGAGGCTGGAAACACCATATATTTT. The rearrangement links TRBV7-2 to TRBJ1-3; 8 bases match TRBD1. J was trimmed by 2 bases and V by 3 bases; bases with no gene match: 6. CDR1 and CDR2 from the germline V gene are SGHTA and FQGNSA. The CDR3 spans 16 residues. Together with reference TRBV7-2 and TRBJ1-3, the CDR3 gives the full variable domain: GAGVSQSPSNKVTEKGKDVELRCDPISGHTALYWYRQSLGQGLEFLIYFQGNSAPDKSGLPSDRFSAERTGGSVSTLTIQRTQQEDSAVYLCASSFMTGEAGNTIYFGEGSWLTVV.

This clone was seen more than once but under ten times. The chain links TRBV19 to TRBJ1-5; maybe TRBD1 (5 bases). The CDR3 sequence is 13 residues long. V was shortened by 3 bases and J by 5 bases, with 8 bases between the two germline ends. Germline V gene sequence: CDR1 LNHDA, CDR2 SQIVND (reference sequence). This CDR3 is CASSMWGDQPQHF. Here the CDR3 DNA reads TGTGCCAGTAGTATGTGGGGGGATCAGCCCCAGCATTTT.